The 18 T cell receptor beta chains reported below all come from one sample, sequenced in a study of tumor-infiltrating lymphocytes in primary liver carcinoma. Unsorted whole blood served as the source of blood RNA, and germline DNA was extracted as well. TCR beta cDNA was prepared out of roughly 0.5 ug total RNA by means of a constant-region primer. What produced the TCR beta libraries was three nested multiplex PCR rounds using slightly modified ARM-PCR. The first two PCR rounds, around 11 cycles each, used TRBV1-TRBV30 forward primers and a C-beta reverse primer. TCRdb analysed the multiplex PCR reads with MiXCR anew, one entry per CDR3 protein. The data hold about 180,000 distinct CDR3 sequences, with approximately 60% observed a single time. The sequencing sample was made of peripheral blood. These receptors originate from a man aged 35 to 55 with primary liver carcinoma and hepatitis B virus infection.

This clonotype appeared many times. J is TRBJ2-2 and V is TRBV29-1; TRBD1 matches 8 bases. V trimming: 7 bases; J trimming: 1 base; junction bases outside the gene matches: 8. This CDR3 has 15 residues. The germline V gene has CDR1 SQVTM and CDR2 ANQGSEA. As DNA, the CDR3 is TGCAGCGCCAAAGGGGGACAGGTGAACACCGGGGAGCTGTTTTTT. This translates into CSAKGGQVNTGELFF.

About this clonotype: A much larger clone differs by one base, so this may be a read error. The genes are TRBV29-1 and TRBJ2-3; no definite D call. The germline gives CDR1 SQVTM, CDR2 ANQGSEA. The CDR3 is 14 amino acids. Trimming stripped 3 bases from V and 1 base from J, with 11 bases between. The CDR3 nucleotides read TGCAGCGTTGACTGGGGTAGGGGCACAGATACGCAGTATTTT. Residues: CSVDWGRGTDTQYF.

Comments on this clonotype: Sequence at one end of the junction differs from germline and may be a read error. Here the CDR3 DNA reads TGTGCCAGCAGTGAATATGCTAGCGGACATACCGGGGAGCTGTCTTTT. Amino acid sequence: CASSEYASGHTGELSF. V usage is TRBV6-1 and J usage is TRBJ2-2, with 7 bases matching TRBD2. CDR1 is MNHNS and CDR2 is SASEGT in the germline V gene. This CDR3 is 16 amino acids long.

The rearrangement uses TRBV10-2 and TRBJ2-7; D remains ambiguous. V shed 0 bases and J shed 2 bases, with 8 bases lying between them. Germline loops: CDR1 WSHSY, CDR2 SAAADI. The CDR3 contains 14 residues. The CDR3 bases are TGCGCCAGCAGTGAGTCCGCAGGAGCCTACGAGCAGTACTTC. This codes for CASSESAGAYEQYF.

Regarding this clonotype: At one end the junction does not follow the germline gene, possibly because of a read error. The chain combines TRBV11-2 with TRBJ2-5; D not certain. CDR1 SGHAT and CDR2 FQNNGV come from the germline V gene. This CDR3 has 12 residues. CDR3 DNA: TGTACCAGCAGCTTAGACCAAGAGACCCAGTGCTTC. As protein: CTSSLDQETQCF. Drawing the rest from reference TRBV11-2 and TRBJ2-5, the complete variable domain is EAGVAQSPRYKIIEKRQSVAFWCNPISGHATLYWYQQILGQGPKLLIQFQNNGVVDDSQLPKDRFSAERLKGVDSTLKIQPAKLEDSAVYLCTSSLDQETQCFGPGTRLLVL.

As for this clonotype: The germline gene is not matched at one end of the junction; a read error may be the cause. The chain recombines TRBV11-1 with TRBJ2-7; D ambiguous. The CDR3 loop spans 13 amino acids. Germline assignment: CDR1 SGHAT and CDR2 FQDESV (reference sequence). CDR3 DNA sequence: TGTGTCAGCAGCTTACTCGGACCCTACGGGCAGTACTTC. It specifies CVSSLLGPYGQYF.

This clonotype was counted a few times. The genes are TRBV5-6 and TRBJ2-1; 12 bases are shared with TRBD2. CDR1 and CDR2 from the germline V gene are SGHDT and YYEEEE. The CDR3 runs to 16 residues. The J segment lost 8 bases and the V segment lost 1 base, leaving 7 bases of the junction unmatched. The CDR3 DNA reads as TGTGCCAGCAGCTTGCCCCTAGCGGGAGGGCCAGATGAGCAGTTCTTC. Its protein is CASSLPLAGGPDEQFF.

The rearrangement links TRBV11-2 to TRBJ2-7, with TRBD1 as a possible D gene (6 bases). V gave up 1 base and J gave up 7 bases, with 17 bases separating them. This CDR3 contains 15 residues. In germline, CDR1 is SGHAT, CDR2 FQNNGV. The CDR3 DNA is TGTGCCAGCAGCTTAGCACGGGACATGTTCTATGAGCAGTACTTC. It specifies CASSLARDMFYEQYF.

V is TRBV9 and J is TRBJ1-1; no clear D gene. The germline CDR1 and CDR2 sequences are SGDLS and YYNGEE. V was shortened by 4 bases and J by 7 bases, with 11 bases between the two germline ends. This CDR3 region has 12 residues. The CDR3 DNA reads TGTGCCAGCAGCCAAACAAAGGGTGAAGCTTTCTTT. Residues: CASSQTKGEAFF.

In this sample, this clonotype turned up a few times. The chain carries TRBV12-5 and TRBJ2-1; 12 bases agree with TRBD2. Trimming at V came to 5 bases and at J to 10 bases, leaving 12 bases not matched to a gene. This CDR3 comprises 16 residues. CDR1 is LGHNT and CDR2 is FRNRAP in the germline V gene. The DNA for the CDR3 is TGTGCTAGTGGTACCCGGACTAGCGGGGTTACAATGGAGCAGTTCTTC. Translating gives CASGTRTSGVTMEQFF.

This chain links TRBV21-1 with TRBJ2-1; the table's D gene call, TRBD2, was not cross checked with the DNA. TRBV21-1 is deemed a pseudogene. The CDR3 totals 13 residues. DNA for the CDR3: TGTGCCAGGAGCAAAGCGCGTGCGGGAGGCAAGTTCTTC. This sequence encodes CARSKARAGGKFF.

Note on this clonotype: A much larger clone lies a single base off, so this may be a read error. J is TRBJ2-5 and V is TRBV10-3; D uncertain. CDR3 size: 14 residues. CDR1 ENHRY and CDR2 SYGVKD come from the germline V gene. V gave up 0 bases and J gave up 2 bases, with 7 bases separating them. CDR3 nucleotides: TGTGCCATCAGTGAGTCTAACGGACAAGAGACCCAGTACTTC. Protein sequence: CAISESNGQETQYF.

Written as DNA, the CDR3 is TGCGCCAGCAGCTTGGAAGTATCCGGGGGGCGTCGGGTGACCCAGTACTTC. This gives the protein CASSLEVSGGRRVTQYF. The rearrangement links TRBV5-1 to TRBJ2-5; tentative D call: TRBD2 (7 bases). The CDR3 totals 17 residues. CDR1 and CDR2 (germline): SGHRS, YFSETQ. The V end was cut by 0 bases, the J end by 7 bases, with 22 bases between.

The chain combines TRBV12-3 or TRBV12-4 with TRBJ1-1; D is uncertain. V was shortened by 11 bases and J by 7 bases, with 14 bases between the two germline ends. The CDR3 consists of 11 residues. The CDR3 nucleotides read TGTGCCGGCACCAAGGGTGATGAAGCTTTCTTT. Encoded protein: CAGTKGDEAFF.

Details on this clonotype: Because it lacks the conserved phenylalanine or tryptophan at the end, this CDR3 is likely a read error. The chain carries TRBV6-5 and TRBJ1-2; TRBD1 matches 11 bases. The CDR3 totals 14 residues. V lost 5 bases, J lost 8 bases, and 7 bases stayed unmatched. The germline V gene encodes CDR1 MNHEY and CDR2 SVGAGI. The CDR3 nucleotides are TGTGCCAGCAGTAGGTGGACAGGGGGCGACGGCTACACCATC. Its protein is CASSRWTGGDGYTI.

This clonotype was counted ten times or more. This sequence joins TRBV11-2 and TRBJ2-2; no firm D call. The CDR3 is 14 residues long. Germline values: CDR1 SGHAT, CDR2 FQNNGV. The V end was cut by 2 bases, the J end by 1 base, with 5 bases between. In nucleotides, the CDR3 is TGTGCCAGCAGCTTATCCCGGAACACCGGGGAGCTGTTTTTT. Amino acid sequence: CASSLSRNTGELFF. Full variable domain (missing parts from reference TRBV11-2 and TRBJ2-2): EAGVAQSPRYKIIEKRQSVAFWCNPISGHATLYWYQQILGQGPKLLIQFQNNGVVDDSQLPKDRFSAERLKGVDSTLKIQPAKLEDSAVYLCASSLSRNTGELFFGEGSRLTVL.

Concerning this clonotype: One end of the junction fails to match germline, which may point to a read error. The rearrangement uses TRBV5-5 and TRBJ2-7; 9 positions agree with TRBD1. This CDR3 comprises 13 residues. Germline assignment: CDR1 SGHKS and CDR2 YYEKEE (reference sequence). DNA of the CDR3: TGTACCAGCAGCACCGGACAGGGGAGCAAGCAGTACTTC. It specifies CTSSTGQGSKQYF.

The chain links TRBV29-1 to TRBJ1-1, with D uncertain. The V and J ends lost 6 bases and 4 bases respectively, with 12 bases between them. This CDR3 has 12 residues. Germline loops: CDR1 SQVTM, CDR2 ANQGSEA. In DNA, the CDR3 is TGCAGCGTCGGCAACAGTGGCACTGAAGCTTTCTTT. This encodes CSVGNSGTEAFF.